This TCR beta chain stems from a study of Ad26.COV2.S vaccination and SARS-CoV-2 variants. On the study more broadly: Trial arm assignment for the donor was COV1001 Ad26.COV2.S. Ad26.COV2.S given intramuscularly, once or twice 56 days apart.

TCRdb keeps only in-frame clones here, not all; method: immunoSEQ multiplex PCR. The sample contains 300,000 to 350,000 clones, around 88% of which appear only once. On this clone itself: Its target is not known.

Noted treatment: some 20 received Ad26.COV2.S at low or high dose, single or two shots; a few received placebo; per-sample allocation not given. Specimens were obtained on day 63 following the first vaccine or placebo injection. An adult donor aged 18-55 years was enrolled in Boston. Whole-study results and caveats: Whether participants received vaccine or placebo, their non-spike TCR breadth was similar.

Germline loops: CDR1 MDHEN, CDR2 SYDVKM. The CDR3 is made up of 14 amino acids. With 3 bases clipped from V and 5 bases from J, the junction kept 3 bases outside the gene matches. The sample here was peripheral blood, taken in a trial of Ad26.COV2.S vaccine versus placebo. The rearrangement joins TRBV28 to TRBJ2-5; 10 bases line up with TRBD1. This TCR was recovered from a person aged 18-65 years who received the Ad26.COV2.S COVID-19 vaccine or a placebo. The CDR3 DNA is TGTGCCAGCAGTTTGGACAGGGGGACGGAGACCCAGTACTTC. Protein sequence: CASSLDRGTETQYF.